Below, one TCR beta chain is given with its context. The protocol was immunoSEQ multiplex PCR, while the TCRdb copy is restricted to in-frame clones and leaves out a portion. The sample records approximately 210,000 clones, more than 75% being singletons. The data belong to a study of blood T cell repertoires in COVID-19. About the study: PBMCs, B-cell-depleted T cells, or T cells were the source of the cDNA or gDNA that made up the material.

Enrolled during active infection, Seattle patients were then followed longitudinally. The CDR3 is made up of 13 amino acids. Germline V CDR1 and CDR2: KGHSH, LQKENI. V shed 6 bases and J shed 0 bases, with 6 bases lying between them. Sequenced sample: peripheral blood. The sequence derives from a middle-aged man with COVID-19, enrolled during active disease. This sequence joins TRBV18 and TRBJ1-5; no clear D. The CDR3 DNA reads TGTGCCAGCTCGAGAGATAGCAATCAGCCCCAGCATTTT. It encodes CASSRDSNQPQHF.